A single sample is the source of the 5 T cell receptor beta chains below, sequenced in a study of T cells in Graves' hyperthyroidism and ophthalmopathy. Researchers took RNA transcripts and amplified the TCR beta CDR3 regions from them. RT-PCR in the first round (using the HTBI primer set) targeted the TCR CDR3. TCRdb redid the calling of the multiplex PCR reads with MiXCR, one entry per CDR3 protein. The repertoire holds fewer than 450,000 distinct CDR3 sequences, with under 20% as singletons. The sequenced sample was blood. These TCRs come from a man aged 18-30 years with Graves' ophthalmopathy.

This clonotype was observed at least ten times. This chain uses TRBV20-1 with TRBJ1-5, with a weak D call TRBD1 (5 bases). The CDR3 is 15 amino acids. Trimming cost V 3 bases and J 2 bases, with 14 bases left between them. From germline, CDR1 is DFQATT and CDR2 SNEGSKA (reference sequence). Written as DNA, the CDR3 is TGCAGTGCTAGTAAGACAACGGGGGGCAATCAGCCCCAGCATTTT. Protein sequence: CSASKTTGGNQPQHF.

This clonotype was observed many times. The CDR3 is CASPDTQYF. DNA of the CDR3: TGTGCCAGCCCAGATACGCAGTATTTT. The chain is built from TRBV7-9 and TRBJ2-3; D ambiguous. Germline V lookup: CDR1 SEHNR, CDR2 FQNEAQ (reference sequence). Trimming removed 8 bases from V and 4 bases from J, with 1 base in between. The CDR3 totals 9 residues.

In its sample, this clonotype was seen many times. CDR3: CASSSGGGPQHF. CDR3 sequence (DNA): TGCGCCAGCAGCTCCGGGGGGGGTCCCCAGCATTTT. This chain uses TRBV5-1 with TRBJ1-5; weak D call: TRBD1 (5 bases). The CDR3 sequence is 12 residues long. The germline CDR1 and CDR2 sequences are SGHRS and YFSETQ. The V end was cut by 3 bases, the J end by 10 bases, with 11 bases between.

This clonotype was picked up a small number of times. The rearrangement joins TRBV6-1 to TRBJ2-2; D not resolved. The CDR3 loop spans 12 amino acids. V lost 5 bases and J lost 7, with 8 bases in between. CDR1 is MNHNS, CDR2 SASEGT, per germline. CDR3 region: CASSLSDGELFF. The CDR3, as DNA: TGTGCCAGCAGTTTATCTGACGGGGAGCTGTTTTTT.

Turning to this clonotype: As the CDR3 is not closed by the conserved phenylalanine or tryptophan, this likely results from a read error. This sequence joins TRBV27 and TRBJ1-1; no firm D call. V gave up 0 bases and J gave up 0 bases, with 8 bases separating them. Germline-derived CDR1 and CDR2 are MNHEY and SMNVEV (reference sequence). The CDR3 has 15 residues. The CDR3: CASSLSIHLNTEAFL. As DNA, the CDR3 is TGTGCCAGCAGTTTATCGATACACCTGAACACTGAAGCTTTCCTT.